The 28 T cell receptor beta chains below all came from one sample that was sequenced in a study of blood T cell repertoires in COVID-19. The protocol was immunoSEQ multiplex PCR, while the TCRdb copy is restricted to in-frame clones and leaves out a portion. The sample carries some 45,000 clones, around 79% recorded once. Sequencing was carried out using peripheral blood. The receptors stem from a human donor in a cohort sampled during active COVID-19.

V and J are TRBV2 and TRBJ1-5; no clear D. Germline V gives CDR1 SNHLY, CDR2 FYNNEI. The length of the CDR3 is 12 residues. Trimming stripped 3 bases from V and 5 bases from J, with 5 bases between. The CDR3, as DNA: TGTGCCAGCAGTGAGGGAGATCAGCCCCAGCATTTT. Translating it yields CASSEGDQPQHF. Filled out from reference TRBV2 and TRBJ1-5, the complete variable domain reads EPEVTQTPSHQVTQMGQEVILRCVPISNHLYFYWYRQILGQKVEFLVSFYNNEISEKSEIFDDQFSVERPDGSNFTLKIRSTKLEDSAMYFCASSEGDQPQHFGDGTRLSIL.

V usage is TRBV10-1 and J usage is TRBJ2-3; perhaps TRBD1 as D (6 bases). The length of the CDR3 is 17 residues. The V and J ends lost 8 bases and 1 base respectively, with 22 bases between them. Germline assignment: CDR1 WNHNN and CDR2 SYGVQD (reference sequence). DNA of the CDR3: TGCGCCAGCCCGAGGGGGAGAATTCCGAAACGCACAGATACGCAGTATTTT. Translation: CASPRGRIPKRTDTQYF.

The chain employs TRBV7-9 and TRBJ2-2; 14 bases agree with TRBD2. The trim removed 11 bases at V and 1 base at J, leaving 6 bases unmatched. CDR1 is SEHNR, CDR2 FQNEAQ, per germline (reference sequence). This CDR3 has 16 amino acids. CDR3 protein: CAGGLAGGLNTGELFF. The CDR3 region has the DNA TGTGCCGGTGGACTAGCGGGAGGACTGAACACCGGGGAGCTGTTTTTT. Using reference TRBV7-9 and TRBJ2-2 for the parts outside the CDR3, the full variable domain is DTGVSQNPRHKITKRGQNVTFRCDPISEHNRLYWYRQTLGQGPEFLTYFQNEAQLEKSRLLSDRFSAERPKGSFSTLEIQRTEQGDSAMYLCAGGLAGGLNTGELFFGEGSRLTVL.

The CDR3 DNA reads TGTGCCAGCAGCTGGGGCCAGGGAAGGAACGAGCAGTACTTC. Encoded protein: CASSWGQGRNEQYF. V and J are TRBV5-5 and TRBJ2-7, with a possible D match to TRBD1 (5 bases). Between the trimmed V and J ends, which lost 3 bases and 5 bases, there was a span of 15 bases. The CDR3 loop spans 14 amino acids. Germline V gene sequence: CDR1 SGHKS, CDR2 YYEKEE (reference sequence).

The chain employs TRBV3-1 (or the pseudogene TRBV3-2) and TRBJ2-2, with 10 nucleotides matching TRBD2. Trimming cost V 0 bases and J 6 bases; bases outside gene matches: 4. This CDR3 has 16 amino acids. Germline CDR1 LGHDT, CDR2 YNNKEL (reference sequence). The CDR3 nucleotides are TGTGCCAGCAGCCAAGAACCGGGACTAGCGTCCGGGGAGCTGTTTTTT. Translated: CASSQEPGLASGELFF.

A few counts support this clone. The rearrangement joins TRBV7-2 to TRBJ1-5; D call uncertain. The germline V and J ends were trimmed by 1 base and 2 bases, with 9 bases remaining between them. The germline V gene encodes CDR1 SGHTA and CDR2 FQGNSA. This CDR3 spans 15 amino acids. Here the CDR3 DNA reads TGTGCCAGCAGCTTAGACGGTTTGGGCAATCAGCCCCAGCATTTT. Translated, it gives CASSLDGLGNQPQHF.

This chain connects TRBV18 to TRBJ2-3; TRBD2 agrees at 9 bases. The CDR3 extends over 17 amino acids. Trimming cost V 0 bases and J 3 bases; bases outside gene matches: 7. The germline gives CDR1 KGHSH, CDR2 LQKENI. The CDR3 loop reads CASSPPLAGLETDTQYF. For the CDR3, the DNA is TGTGCCAGCTCACCACCACTAGCGGGCCTCGAAACAGATACGCAGTATTTT.

This clone occurred a few times. The CDR3 bases are TGTGCCAGTAGTATTTCCCTGGGAGGGGCCTACGAGCAGTACTTC. Translating it yields CASSISLGGAYEQYF. The chain recombines TRBV19 with TRBJ2-7; 7 bases are shared with TRBD2. CDR3 length: 15 residues. J lost 2 bases, V lost 3 bases, and 7 bases had no gene match. Germline V CDR1 and CDR2: LNHDA, SQIVND (reference sequence).

This clone is a singleton in its sample. The chain uses TRBV7-9 and TRBJ1-2, with D possibly matching TRBD1 (5 bases). Germline V gene sequence: CDR1 SEHNR, CDR2 FQNEAQ (reference sequence). Trimming stripped 5 bases from V and 6 bases from J, with 16 bases between. The CDR3 contains 14 residues. Written as DNA, the CDR3 is TGTGCCAGCAGCACGGGGGAAGGAGGCAATGGCTACACCTTC. Translated, it gives CASSTGEGGNGYTF.

A few counts support this clone. The chain uses TRBV19 and TRBJ2-7; D is possibly TRBD2 (6 bases). The CDR3 runs 13 residues. In germline, CDR1 is LNHDA, CDR2 SQIVND (reference sequence). The V gene lost 7 bases and the J gene lost 2 bases, with 12 bases spanning the gap. DNA of the CDR3: TGTGCCAGTAACTATGCGGGGACCTACGAGCAGTACTTC. Its protein product is CASNYAGTYEQYF.

This chain connects TRBV20-1 to TRBJ2-1; D may be TRBD1 (5 bases). The CDR3 is 11 amino acids. From germline, CDR1 is DFQATT and CDR2 SNEGSKA (reference sequence). The ends were cut back, 7 bases at V and 6 bases at J, with 10 bases in the middle. The CDR3, as DNA: TGCAGTGGGAGACAGTTCAATGAGCAGTTCTTC. Its protein product is CSGRQFNEQFF.

This sequence joins TRBV24-1 and TRBJ2-1; 9 bases are shared with TRBD2. CDR1 and CDR2 from the germline V gene are KGHDR and SFDVKD. Trimming at V came to 5 bases and at J to 7 bases, leaving 8 bases not matched to a gene. The CDR3 totals 15 residues. CDR3 region: CATSVVAGGPNEQFF. The CDR3 DNA reads as TGTGCCACCAGTGTTGTTGCGGGAGGGCCGAATGAGCAGTTCTTC.

This clone was seen just once. The chain couples TRBV12-3 or TRBV12-4 to TRBJ1-3; 7 nucleotides line up with TRBD1. V shed 6 bases, J shed 2 bases, and the junction held 1 base outside the gene matches. The CDR3 loop spans 13 amino acids. The CDR3 DNA sequence: TGTGCCAGCAGGCAGGGGGCTGGAAACACCATATATTTT. It is translated as CASRQGAGNTIYF.

V gene TRBV27 combines with J gene TRBJ2-7; 11 bases are shared with TRBD2. CDR1 and CDR2 (germline): MNHEY, SMNVEV (reference sequence). J was trimmed by 3 bases and V by 2 bases; bases with no gene match: 6. CDR3 size: 16 residues. The CDR3 loop reads CASSLLGTSGNYEQYF. CDR3 sequence (DNA): TGTGCCAGCAGTTTACTCGGGACTAGCGGAAACTACGAGCAGTACTTC.

The rearrangement uses TRBV21-1 and TRBJ1-6; TRBD1, as called in the table, went unchecked against the DNA. TRBV21-1 is described as a pseudogene. The CDR3 totals 18 residues. CDR3 residues: CASRFRPGADRSNSPLHF. The CDR3 region has the DNA TGTGCCAGCAGATTCAGACCGGGAGCGGACAGGTCCAATTCACCCCTCCACTTT.

This rearrangement joins TRBV7-8 to TRBJ2-7; 8 nucleotides align to TRBD2. This CDR3 is 16 amino acids long. J was trimmed by 4 bases and V by 0 bases; bases with no gene match: 8. Germline V gene lookup returns CDR1 SGHVS and CDR2 FQNEAQ. CDR3 amino acids: CASSLAAGTRIYEQYF. As DNA, the CDR3 is TGTGCCAGCAGCTTAGCAGCTGGGACTAGGATTTACGAGCAGTACTTC.

This clone was seen a single time. The chain employs TRBV10-1 and TRBJ2-7, with D possibly being TRBD2 (6 bases). The ends were cut back, 4 bases at V and 7 bases at J, with 14 bases in the middle. The length of the CDR3 is 13 residues. Looked up from germline, CDR1 is WNHNN and CDR2 is SYGVQD (reference sequence). CDR3 bases: TGCGCCAGCAGTGGGGGACTGCCCTCGGAGCAGTACTTC. Translated, it gives CASSGGLPSEQYF.

A few counts support this clone. This chain connects TRBV12-3 or TRBV12-4 to TRBJ1-3; D unclear. The CDR3 loop spans 12 amino acids. Trimming cost V 3 bases and J 3 bases, with 3 bases left between them. Here the CDR3 reads CASSFGGNTIYF. The CDR3 region has the DNA TGTGCCAGCAGTTTCGGTGGAAACACCATATATTTT.

This clone was detected only once. The rearrangement joins TRBV6-5 to TRBJ1-1, with D tentatively TRBD1 (5 bases). There are 13 residues in the CDR3. Germline CDR1 is MNHEY and CDR2 is SVGAGI. Trimming removed 0 bases from V and 8 bases from J, with 10 bases in between. The CDR3 sequence: CASSYSEGREAFF. The CDR3 DNA reads TGTGCCAGCAGTTACTCAGAGGGGAGGGAAGCTTTCTTT.

The V gene is TRBV9, the J gene TRBJ2-5; 10 bases map to TRBD2. Trimming cost V 2 bases and J 4 bases; bases outside gene matches: 5. CDR3 length: 15 amino acids. Germline CDR1 SGDLS, CDR2 YYNGEE. CDR3 sequence (DNA): TGTGCCAGCAGCGTTGGGTCTAGCGGGAGAGAGACCCAGTACTTC. Its protein product is CASSVGSSGRETQYF.

The V gene is TRBV5-1, the J gene TRBJ2-7, with D unresolved. The V and J ends lost 0 bases and 0 bases respectively, with 10 bases between them. The CDR3 consists of 15 residues. Germline-derived CDR1 and CDR2 are SGHRS and YFSETQ. CDR3 sequence reads: CASSLEAAASYEQYF. In DNA, the CDR3 is TGCGCCAGCAGCTTGGAAGCTGCCGCCTCCTACGAGCAGTACTTC.

CDR3 protein: CASSYDSNYGYTF. The CDR3 DNA sequence: TGTGCCAGCAGTTATGACAGTAACTATGGCTACACCTTC. The rearrangement uses TRBV6-5 and TRBJ1-2; D possibly corresponds to TRBD1 (5 bases). From germline, CDR1 is MNHEY and CDR2 SVGAGI. CDR3 length: 13 amino acids. V was shortened by 3 bases and J by 1 base, with 6 bases between the two germline ends.

This clone was seen a few times. The chain links TRBV5-1 to TRBJ2-3; 11 nucleotides align to TRBD2. The CDR3 covers 21 residues. Germline values: CDR1 SGHRS, CDR2 YFSETQ. V trimming: 4 bases; J trimming: 4 bases; junction bases outside the gene matches: 23. The CDR3 coding sequence is TGCGCCAGCAGCCCGACAGGGCGACACCATACTAGCGGGAGAGAGGCAGATACGCAGTATTTT. Its translation: CASSPTGRHHTSGREADTQYF.

The chain is built from TRBV5-1 and TRBJ2-1, with 8 bases lining up with TRBD1. Unmatched junction bases numbered 0, after V lost 2 bases and J lost 2 bases. CDR1 SGHRS and CDR2 YFSETQ come from the germline V gene. This CDR3 contains 14 residues. The chain's CDR3 is CASSLQGAYNEQFF. DNA for the CDR3: TGCGCCAGCAGCTTACAGGGGGCCTACAATGAGCAGTTCTTC.

The chain joins TRBV6-1 to TRBJ2-1, with D maybe TRBD1 (6 bases). CDR3 length: 15 amino acids. V gave up 3 bases and J gave up 6 bases, with 15 bases separating them. Looked up from germline, CDR1 is MNHNS and CDR2 is SASEGT. The CDR3 sequence: CASSDRIIGGNEQFF. In nucleotides, the CDR3 is TGTGCCAGCAGTGACCGCATCATAGGGGGCAATGAGCAGTTCTTC.

The gene calls are TRBV6-5 and TRBJ2-5; TRBD1 agrees at 10 bases. The V segment lost 4 bases and the J segment 5 bases; nucleotides outside the gene matches: 7. CDR1 MNHEY and CDR2 SVGAGI come from the germline V gene. The CDR3 has 15 residues. The CDR3 DNA is TGTGCCAGCAGTTTCCGACAGGGGGCGGACGAGACCCAGTACTTC. Protein product: CASSFRQGADETQYF.

This clone was seen only once. The chain recombines TRBV18 with TRBJ2-5, with D perhaps matching TRBD2 (5 bases). The V end was cut by 3 bases, the J end by 1 base, with 6 bases between. Germline CDR1 is KGHSH and CDR2 is LQKENI. The CDR3 spans 13 residues. The CDR3 DNA reads TGTGCCAGCTCACCGACTACCCAAGAGACCCAGTACTTC. Translating it yields CASSPTTQETQYF.

The J gene is TRBJ2-5, the V gene TRBV7-8, with a weak D call TRBD1 (6 bases). Germline CDR1 SGHVS, CDR2 FQNEAQ. The CDR3 is made up of 16 amino acids. V dropped 0 bases and J dropped 4 bases, with 15 bases sitting between them. The CDR3 DNA reads TGTGCCAGCAGCTTAGCGAGGGCAGGGGCGAGAGAGACCCAGTACTTC. It is translated as CASSLARAGARETQYF.